This T cell receptor (beta chain) was identified in a study of graft-versus-host responses after intestinal transplantation (dated by TCRdb to 2020 to 2023). Turning to the overall study: The transplants that recipients got were multivisceral, liver-intestinal, or isolated intestinal. Every recipient was given anti-thymocyte globulin induction, followed by about 3 years of maintenance tacrolimus and steroids. Bulk TCR-beta CDR3 sequencing was used to track graft-versus-host and host-versus-graft alloreactive T cell clones in the graft, circulation and bone marrow after intestinal transplantation. To identify alloreactive clones, pre-transplant mixed lymphocyte reaction products were sequenced and then compared with unstimulated pre-transplant donor and recipient T cells. The cohort enrolled under 30 intestinal transplant recipients, one of whom was a retransplant, and 3 patients without pretransplant specimens were excluded. A peak of at least 4% donor T cells among recipient peripheral blood mononuclear cells was the definition used for donor T cell macrochimerism. Rather than going through the commercial service, samples from three later patients were sequenced in-house on an Illumina MiSeq and processed with MiXCR.

Broad study findings and their caveats: Early after transplant, declines in HvG clones were associated with peak levels of circulating GvH clones. In patients with donor T cell macrochimerism, the allografts had high GvH to HvG T cell clonal ratios. The conclusions were limited by the relatively low number and heterogeneity of the intestinal transplant patients. GvH clones were detected in recipient bone marrow, and some of these GvH clones were observed earlier in ileal mucosa or blood, consistent with an intestinal mucosal origin.

In the case of this clone: The antigen it binds to is not known. No clone much larger than this one lies a single base away; base qualities are absent.

The method behind the library was the immunoSEQ multiplex PCR assay. In most patients, genomic DNA was isolated using the Qiagen DNeasy Blood and Tissue Kit and sent frozen to Adaptive Biotechnologies for TCR sequencing. High-throughput TCR-beta CDR3 sequencing of genomic DNA from most patients was performed by Adaptive Biotechnologies. The study's own analysis went as follows. Adaptive's ImmunoSEQ software was the source of the TCR sequencing data for about 18 patients, while three other patients were processed with MiXCR and VDJtools. To correct CD4 versus CD8 sorting errors, sequences present in both subsets at a frequency ratio below 5:1 were removed. CDR3 nucleotide sequences shared between donor and recipient were removed because the origin of such sequences could not be assigned. To be classed as alloreactive, a clone needed at least 2-fold expansion over unstimulated cells and a minimum CFSE-low frequency of 0.002% (template counts) or 0.001% (read counts). Mappable clones were those detected in sequenced pre-transplant spleen, lymph node, or MLR CFSE-low populations of the donor or recipient. Cumulative frequency of alloreactive clones was calculated as a percentage of all sequences weighted by copy number. TCRdb mirrors the immuneACCESS table, restricted to in-frame sequences. Some clones are absent from its copies; in checked studies, under half trace to an unresolved V gene, and the reason for the others is unknown. D and trimming were read from the DNA, whereas the V and J calls and clone size are those reported in that table. In this sample the table shows about 86,000 clones, about 88% of which occur a single time. More than 0.25% of the sample goes to the ten largest clones.

V is pared back by 1 base and J by 7 bases, with 11 bases lying between the germline termini. CDR1 and CDR2 (SGHAT, FQNNGV) derive from the germline V gene. Spanning cysteine to phenylalanine, the CDR3 consists of 13 amino acids. Of all the DNA, just the CDR3 is kept, 39 bases in frame from base 1. This specimen's time point label, interpreted: cells obtained before transplantation from donor or recipient. CD3+CD4+ and CD3+CD8+ populations were FACS-sorted from unstimulated pre-transplant donor and recipient cells taken from spleen or lymph nodes. This receptor was taken from a human donor who was the organ donor for an intestinal transplant. The rearranged segments are TRBV11-2 and TRBJ2-7; D gene: possibly TRBD1, on 6 matching bases. Sequenced here: unstimulated CD4+ T cells sorted from spleen or lymph node cells, sampled before transplant. The DNA sequence follows: TGTGCCAGCAGCTTAGGATTGCAGGGGGAGCAGTACTTC. Translated, this is CASSLGLQGEQYF.